These 31 T cell receptor beta chains were all obtained from the same sample, sequenced in a study of identical twins. TCRdb reprocessed the 5' RACE reads with MiXCR, giving one entry per CDR3 protein. This table holds more than 1.5 million distinct CDR3 sequences, around 33% found once. Sequencing was done on a sample of cord blood. The receptors derive from a newborn girl in good health.

The rearrangement uses TRBV11-2 and TRBJ2-2; D is possibly TRBD1 (5 bases). Germline CDR1 and CDR2: SGHAT and FQNNGV. CDR3 length: 16 residues. Deletions cut 2 bases from V and 3 bases from J, with 13 bases between. CDR3 residues: CASSLSQGWDTGELFF. The CDR3, as DNA: TGTGCCAGCAGCTTAAGTCAGGGATGGGACACCGGGGAGCTGTTTTTT. Supplemented by reference TRBV11-2 and TRBJ2-2, the full variable domain reads EAGVAQSPRYKIIEKRQSVAFWCNPISGHATLYWYQQILGQGPKLLIQFQNNGVVDDSQLPKDRFSAERLKGVDSTLKIQPAKLEDSAVYLCASSLSQGWDTGELFFGEGSRLTVL.

This clonotype was observed a handful of times. The V gene is TRBV5-1, the J gene TRBJ1-2, with D perhaps matching TRBD1 (5 bases). The CDR3 is made up of 15 amino acids. Trimming shortened V by 6 bases and J by 1 base, and 16 bases separated the two germline ends. Looked up from germline, CDR1 is SGHRS and CDR2 is YFSETQ. CDR3: CASMGQGSINYGYTF. CDR3 bases: TGCGCCAGCATGGGGCAGGGTAGTATTAACTATGGCTACACCTTC.

This chain links TRBV14 with TRBJ2-1, with 9 bases aligning to TRBD2. Gene TRBJ2-7 matches the end of the DNA better, so the J call may be wrong. The CDR3 spans 18 residues. Germline V lookup: CDR1 SGHDN, CDR2 FVKESK. CDR3 DNA sequence: TGTGCCAGCAGCCTCCTGGGGGGACTGTTTCTAGCGGGAAATGAGCAGTACTTC. Its protein is CASSLLGGLFLAGNEQYF.

About this clonotype: A much bigger clone sits one base away, suggesting this may be a read error. The chain couples TRBV5-1 to TRBJ2-4; tentatively, D is TRBD1 (6 bases). Germline V gene lookup returns CDR1 SGHRS and CDR2 YFSETQ. CDR3 length equals 13 residues. CDR3 residues: CASSRDTKNIRYF. Here the CDR3 DNA reads TGCGCCAGCTCCAGGGACACCAAAAACATTCGGTACTTC.

V is TRBV20-1 and J is TRBJ2-1, with a tentative D call TRBD1 (5 bases). The CDR3 totals 15 residues. Germline V lookup: CDR1 DFQATT, CDR2 SNEGSKA (reference sequence). The V end lost 3 bases, the J end lost 7 bases, and 19 bases lay between the germline ends. The CDR3, as DNA: TGCAGTGCTAGCTCCCCGTGGGGCTCCGTTAATGAGCAGTTCTTC. Its protein product is CSASSPWGSVNEQFF.

This clonotype was observed once. The V and J genes are TRBV6-2 or TRBV6-3 and TRBJ2-5, with 11 positions matching TRBD2. CDR3 length: 17 amino acids. Germline V gives CDR1 MNHEY, CDR2 SVGEGT. V was clipped by 5 bases and J by 11 bases; unmatched bases: 19. CDR3 sequence (DNA): TGTGCCAGCAGTCCCCCTCCGGGACTAGCGGTTTACAATGAGCAGTACTTC. It specifies CASSPPPGLAVYNEQYF.

The rearrangement joins TRBV28 to TRBJ2-1; either TRBD1 or TRBD2 may fit D (5 bases each). CDR1 and CDR2 from the germline V gene are MDHEN and SYDVKM. V lost 8 bases and J lost 0, with 11 bases in between. The CDR3 has 14 residues. CDR3 sequence: CASLPGGSYNEQFF. CDR3 bases: TGTGCCAGCTTACCTGGGGGCTCCTACAATGAGCAGTTCTTC.

This chain joins TRBV20-1 and TRBJ1-5, with D perhaps matching TRBD1 (5 bases). This CDR3 contains 15 residues. CDR1 and CDR2 from the germline V gene are DFQATT and SNEGSKA (reference sequence). Trimming stripped 2 bases from V and 5 bases from J, with 16 bases between. Written as DNA, the CDR3 is TGCAGTGCTAGACCCCATTCAGGGAGAGATCAGCCCCAGCATTTT. Its protein product is CSARPHSGRDQPQHF.

This clonotype was observed a handful of times. This chain connects TRBV5-1 to TRBJ2-5, with 7 positions matching TRBD1. Judging by the DNA end, TRBJ2-7 fits better; the J call may be wrong. The CDR3 loop spans 16 amino acids. Germline V lookup: CDR1 SGHRS, CDR2 YFSETQ. The CDR3 DNA sequence: TGCGCCAGCAGCTTGGACGGGACAGTGGGTCCCTACGAGCAGTACTTC. Translation: CASSLDGTVGPYEQYF.

This clonotype was seen a handful of times. The rearrangement links TRBV24-1 to TRBJ2-7; D is ambiguous. CDR3 size: 13 residues. Trimming shortened V by 5 bases and J by 1 base, and 8 bases separated the two germline ends. From germline, CDR1 is KGHDR and CDR2 SFDVKD. DNA for the CDR3: TGTGCCACCAGTGCCGCCGATTCCTACGAGCAGTACTTC. This translates into CATSAADSYEQYF.

The rearrangement joins TRBV10-3 to TRBJ2-1; 10 positions agree with TRBD2. This CDR3 is built from 15 residues. V dropped 3 bases and J dropped 6; count of bases not matched to a gene: 5. Germline V CDR1 and CDR2: ENHRY, SYGVKD. The CDR3 DNA reads TGTGCCATCAGTGAAGAACTAGCGGGGCTCAATGAGCAGTTCTTC. Translation: CAISEELAGLNEQFF.

The gene calls are TRBV5-5 and TRBJ2-3; D ambiguous. Germline V gene data show CDR1 as SGHKS and CDR2 as YYEKEE (reference sequence). The CDR3 length is 14 residues. V was shortened by 0 bases and J by 2 bases, with 7 bases between the two germline ends. CDR3 coding DNA: TGTGCCAGCAGCTTGGATCCCCTCACAGATACGCAGTATTTT. Its protein product is CASSLDPLTDTQYF.

The chain couples TRBV3-1 to TRBJ2-7; D uncertain. CDR1 is LGHDT, CDR2 YNNKEL, per germline (reference sequence). There are 16 residues in the CDR3. V was cut by 0 bases and J by 7 bases, with 19 bases left in between. The CDR3 DNA reads as TGTGCCAGCAGCCAAGAAAGGGCTAAGATTTCGAATGAGCAGTACTTC. As protein: CASSQERAKISNEQYF.

This clonotype was seen more than once but under ten times. The rearrangement links TRBV20-1 to TRBJ2-7; 7 bases match TRBD2. Trimming cost V 2 bases and J 4 bases; bases outside gene matches: 11. Germline V lookup: CDR1 DFQATT, CDR2 SNEGSKA (reference sequence). CDR3 length equals 15 residues. The DNA of the CDR3 is TGCAGTGCTAGACTGTTTTTAGCGGGTGAATACGAGCAGTACTTC. Protein product: CSARLFLAGEYEQYF.

This chain links TRBV19 with TRBJ2-5; maybe TRBD2 (6 bases). The CDR3 runs 19 residues. V lost 0 bases, J lost 0 bases, and 20 bases lay in between. Looked up from germline, CDR1 is LNHDA and CDR2 is SQIVND (reference sequence). CDR3 amino acids: CASSIDSGERTRYQETQYF. DNA for the CDR3: TGTGCCAGTAGTATAGATTCGGGAGAGCGGACGCGGTACCAAGAGACCCAGTACTTC.

This clonotype was found a few times. This rearrangement joins TRBV24-1 to TRBJ2-1; maybe TRBD1 (6 bases). CDR3 size: 14 residues. Germline assignment: CDR1 KGHDR and CDR2 SFDVKD. V dropped 1 base and J dropped 4 bases, with 7 bases sitting between them. CDR3 DNA sequence: TGTGCCACCAGTGATTTACAGGGATACAATGAGCAGTTCTTC. Translated: CATSDLQGYNEQFF.

J is TRBJ2-5 and V is TRBV4-2; 11 bases are shared with TRBD2. Trimming removed 0 bases from V and 11 bases from J; junction bases left unmatched: 14. The CDR3 loop spans 17 amino acids. In germline, CDR1 is LGHNA, CDR2 YNFKEQ. DNA for the CDR3: TGTGCCAGCAGCCAAGATCCACTAGCGGGGGACTACAATGAGCAGTACTTC. This sequence encodes CASSQDPLAGDYNEQYF.

This clonotype has more than one count but fewer than ten. The chain links TRBV3-1 to TRBJ2-1, with 12 nucleotides matching TRBD2. Trimming removed 4 bases from V and 0 bases from J; junction bases left unmatched: 7. CDR1 and CDR2 from the germline V gene are LGHDT and YNNKEL (reference sequence). The length of the CDR3 is 18 residues. CDR3 nucleotide sequence: TGTGCCAGCAGCCGAGGGACTAGCGGGCCGAGCTCCTACAATGAGCAGTTCTTC. Its translation: CASSRGTSGPSSYNEQFF.

The CDR3 DNA is TGTGCCAGCAGGGGGCTTTCCTCCTACAATGAGCAGTACTTC. This codes for CASRGLSSYNEQYF. V usage is TRBV12-3 or TRBV12-4 and J usage is TRBJ2-1; a possible D gene is TRBD1 (5 bases). The DNA end is a closer match to TRBJ2-7, so the J assignment may be wrong. The CDR3 covers 14 residues.

The chain employs TRBV11-2 and TRBJ2-4; D may be TRBD1 (5 bases). The end of the DNA is better explained by TRBJ2-5, so the J call may be wrong. The CDR3 spans 14 residues. Germline loops: CDR1 SGHAT, CDR2 FQNNGV. Written as DNA, the CDR3 is TGTGCCAGCAGCTGGGTGGGGCTACAAGAGACCCAGTACTTC. Amino acid sequence: CASSWVGLQETQYF.

This clonotype was found a few times. The chain joins TRBV9 to TRBJ1-2, with TRBD1 matching over 7 bases. The germline gives CDR1 SGDLS, CDR2 YYNGEE. V was pared by 0 bases and J by 3 bases, with 2 bases of the junction left unmatched. This CDR3 has 14 amino acids. The CDR3 nucleotides read TGTGCCAGCAGCGTAGATACAGGGGACTATGGCTACACCTTC. Translating it yields CASSVDTGDYGYTF.

There are a few counts of this clonotype. The CDR3 loop reads CSARFPGHRYGYTF. In DNA, the CDR3 is TGCAGTGCTAGATTTCCGGGGCACCGTTATGGCTACACCTTC. The chain employs TRBV20-1 and TRBJ1-2; D is perhaps TRBD1 (5 bases). The CDR3 runs 14 residues. V gave up 2 bases and J gave up 5 bases, with 15 bases separating them. In germline, CDR1 is DFQATT, CDR2 SNEGSKA (reference sequence).

This clonotype has just a few counts. The chain employs TRBV20-1 and TRBJ2-7; 9 bases are shared with TRBD1. J gave up 2 bases and V 1 base, and 6 bases lay outside the gene matches. CDR3 length equals 15 residues. Germline V gives CDR1 DFQATT, CDR2 SNEGSKA (reference sequence). CDR3 sequence: CSARVPRTGAYEQYF. The CDR3 DNA sequence: TGCAGTGCTAGAGTCCCAAGGACAGGGGCCTACGAGCAGTACTTC.

This clonotype appeared a few times. This chain links TRBV20-1 with TRBJ2-7, with TRBD2 identical over 10 bases. The CDR3 runs 16 residues. Germline values: CDR1 DFQATT, CDR2 SNEGSKA (reference sequence). V was pared by 6 bases and J by 1 base, with 12 bases of the junction left unmatched. The CDR3 spells CSAVKPLAGDSYEQYF. The CDR3 nucleotides are TGCAGTGCCGTAAAGCCTCTAGCGGGAGATTCCTACGAGCAGTACTTC.

This clonotype was observed a few times. This chain joins TRBV6-5 and TRBJ2-2; 8 positions match TRBD2. The germline gives CDR1 MNHEY, CDR2 SVGAGI. V shed 3 bases, J shed 4 bases, and the junction held 1 base outside the gene matches. The CDR3 contains 14 residues. The CDR3 loop reads CASSYAGGTGELFF. For the CDR3, the DNA is TGTGCCAGCAGTTATGCGGGAGGCACCGGGGAGCTGTTTTTT.

The rearrangement joins TRBV6-1 to TRBJ1-5; D call uncertain. CDR3 length equals 18 residues. V shed 3 bases and J shed 3 bases, with 21 bases lying between them. The germline V gene encodes CDR1 MNHNS and CDR2 SASEGT. CDR3 protein: CASSDNLIRTRFNQPQHF. CDR3 bases: TGTGCCAGCAGTGACAACCTTATACGGACGAGGTTCAATCAGCCCCAGCATTTT.

This clonotype was observed a handful of times. The chain employs TRBV3-1 and TRBJ1-1, with 11 bases that match TRBD1. Germline V gene sequence: CDR1 LGHDT, CDR2 YNNKEL (reference sequence). There are 14 residues in the CDR3. V trimming: 4 bases; J trimming: 7 bases; junction bases outside the gene matches: 5. CDR3 residues: CASSRDRGSGEAFF. CDR3 sequence (DNA): TGTGCCAGCAGCCGGGACAGGGGGTCTGGTGAAGCTTTCTTT.

The chain carries TRBV24-1 and TRBJ2-2; TRBD1 matches 8 bases. Germline-derived CDR1 and CDR2 are KGHDR and SFDVKD. Losses at the gene ends were 3 bases for V and 1 base for J; bases not matched to a gene: 3. The CDR3 spans 16 residues. CDR3 nucleotides: TGTGCCACCAGTGATAGGGGGACAGGGAACACCGGGGAGCTGTTTTTT. As protein: CATSDRGTGNTGELFF.

This clonotype was seen more than once but under ten times. CDR3 in amino acids: CSASRVTSRETQYF. The CDR3, as DNA: TGCAGTGCTAGTCGGGTGACTAGCAGGGAGACCCAGTACTTC. V usage is TRBV20-1 and J usage is TRBJ2-5, with TRBD2 matching over 7 bases. CDR3 length: 14 amino acids. V dropped 3 bases and J dropped 5; count of bases not matched to a gene: 9. Germline lookup yields CDR1 DFQATT and CDR2 SNEGSKA (reference sequence).

The chain is built from TRBV20-1 and TRBJ1-1; D gene ambiguous. This CDR3 comprises 14 residues. V was trimmed by 4 bases and J by 1 base, leaving 13 bases between them. Germline loops: CDR1 DFQATT, CDR2 SNEGSKA (reference sequence). The CDR3 reads CSATLGSGNTEAFF. The CDR3 coding sequence is TGCAGTGCTACCCTGGGGTCCGGGAACACTGAAGCTTTCTTT.

As regards this clonotype: This may arise from a read error, as a much more abundant clone is one base away. The chain uses TRBV2 and TRBJ1-1; 9 positions agree with TRBD1. The CDR3 is made up of 13 amino acids. CDR1 is SNHLY, CDR2 FYNNEI, per germline. The CDR3 sequence: CACRGQGNTEAFF. CDR3 DNA sequence: TGTGCCTGCAGGGGACAGGGGAACACTGAAGCTTTCTTT. Using reference TRBV2 and TRBJ1-1 for the parts outside the CDR3, the full variable domain is EPEVTQTPSHQVTQMGQEVILRCVPISNHLYFYWYRQILGQKVEFLVSFYNNEISEKSEIFDDQFSVERPDGSNFTLKIRSTKLEDSAMYFCACRGQGNTEAFFGQGTRLTVV.